These 24 T cell receptor beta chains were all obtained from the same sample, sequenced in a study of blood T cell repertoires in COVID-19. The protocol was immunoSEQ multiplex PCR, while the TCRdb copy is restricted to in-frame clones and leaves out a portion. The sample includes more than 75,000 clones, roughly 88% of them seen just once. The sequenced sample consisted of peripheral blood. The receptors were gathered from an older woman with acute or convalescent COVID-19.

This clone turned up a few times. CDR3 coding DNA: TGTGCCAGCTCACCAAAAGGGGGGGCTATCTACGAGCAGTACTTC. Its translation is CASSPKGGAIYEQYF. The chain combines TRBV18 with TRBJ2-7; a weak D match, TRBD2 (7 bases). This CDR3 is 15 amino acids long. V lost 2 bases, J lost 3 bases, and 14 bases lay in between. Germline loops: CDR1 KGHSH, CDR2 LQKENI.

This chain joins TRBV2 and TRBJ2-2, with 9 bases that match TRBD1. The V and J ends lost 6 bases and 0 bases, in that order; junction bases with no gene match: 2. The CDR3 has 15 amino acids. CDR1 is SNHLY, CDR2 FYNNEI, per germline. The CDR3, as DNA: TGTGCCAGCAGAAGACAGGGGGCGAACACCGGGGAGCTGTTTTTT. Protein: CASRRQGANTGELFF.

The chain has TRBV27 and TRBJ1-2, with D possibly TRBD1 on 5 matching bases. From germline, CDR1 is MNHEY and CDR2 SMNVEV (reference sequence). The CDR3 sequence is 15 residues long. V shed 1 base and J shed 2 bases, with 11 bases lying between them. The CDR3 DNA reads as TGTGCCAGCAGTTTATATCCCGGGGGAAACTATGGCTACACCTTC. It codes for CASSLYPGGNYGYTF.

V gene TRBV6-5 combines with J gene TRBJ2-2; D is perhaps TRBD1 (6 bases). The V gene lost 6 bases and the J gene lost 5 bases, with 10 bases spanning the gap. From germline, CDR1 is MNHEY and CDR2 SVGAGI. This CDR3 is 13 amino acids long. This CDR3 is CASRNQGTGELFF. Here the CDR3 DNA reads TGTGCCAGCAGAAATCAGGGGACCGGGGAGCTGTTTTTT.

This clone has only one observation. The chain links TRBV13 to TRBJ1-1, with TRBD1 identical over 8 bases. The V segment lost 5 bases and the J segment 0 bases; nucleotides outside the gene matches: 8. The CDR3 contains 16 residues. Per germline, CDR1 PRHDT and CDR2 FYEKMQ (reference sequence). Written as DNA, the CDR3 is TGTGCCAGCAGCGAATCGAGGACAGGGATGAACACTGAAGCTTTCTTT. This gives the protein CASSESRTGMNTEAFF.

The chain combines TRBV5-1 with TRBJ2-5, with 11 bases aligning to TRBD1. CDR1 SGHRS and CDR2 YFSETQ come from the germline V gene. The CDR3 totals 17 residues. V lost 0 bases to trimming and J lost 3 bases; unmatched junction nucleotides: 7. The CDR3 DNA follows: TGCGCCAGCAGCTTGGCCAGAGGACAGGGGGCGGAAGAGACCCAGTACTTC. Translated: CASSLARGQGAEETQYF. Variable domain in full (rest from reference TRBV5-1 and TRBJ2-5): KAGVTQTPRYLIKTRGQQVTLSCSPISGHRSVSWYQQTPGQGLQFLFEYFSETQRNKGNFPGRFSGRQFSNSRSEMNVSTLELGDSALYLCASSLARGQGAEETQYFGPGTRLLVL.

This chain joins TRBV5-1 and TRBJ2-7; a possible D gene is TRBD1 (6 bases). CDR3 length: 13 amino acids. From germline, CDR1 is SGHRS and CDR2 YFSETQ. V lost 2 bases to trimming and J lost 6 bases, with 12 bases between them. CDR3 DNA sequence: TGCGCCAGCAGCTTAGGACAGTACGCCGAGCAGTACTTC. Translating it yields CASSLGQYAEQYF.

This chain connects TRBV5-1 to TRBJ1-1; D call uncertain. Per germline, CDR1 SGHRS and CDR2 YFSETQ. Deletions cut 4 bases from V and 1 base from J, with 8 bases between. CDR3 length: 13 amino acids. The DNA for the CDR3 is TGCGCCAGCAGCGTACCAGGGAACACTGAAGCTTTCTTT. Encoded protein: CASSVPGNTEAFF.

This chain links TRBV19 with TRBJ2-7; 7 bases align to TRBD2. The CDR3 is 13 residues long. Germline V lookup: CDR1 LNHDA, CDR2 SQIVND (reference sequence). V lost 10 bases to trimming and J lost 4 bases; unmatched junction nucleotides: 10. This chain's CDR3 is CATGREYGYEQYF. In DNA form, the CDR3 reads TGTGCCACCGGGCGGGAGTACGGGTACGAGCAGTACTTC.

The chain carries TRBV2 and TRBJ2-7; 7 bases align to TRBD1. CDR3 length: 15 amino acids. With 9 bases clipped from V and 3 bases from J, the junction kept 14 bases outside the gene matches. Germline CDR1 and CDR2: SNHLY and FYNNEI. Here the CDR3 reads CASQPQGSSSYEQYF. CDR3 nucleotides: TGTGCCAGTCAACCACAGGGGTCCTCCAGCTACGAGCAGTACTTC. The full variable domain, its missing parts supplied by reference TRBV2 and TRBJ2-7, is EPEVTQTPSHQVTQMGQEVILRCVPISNHLYFYWYRQILGQKVEFLVSFYNNEISEKSEIFDDQFSVERPDGSNFTLKIRSTKLEDSAMYFCASQPQGSSSYEQYFGPGTRLTVT.

This chain uses TRBV7-9 with TRBJ2-7; D unresolved. With 3 bases removed from V and 4 bases from J, the gap between germline ends came to 13 bases. Per germline, CDR1 SEHNR and CDR2 FQNEAQ (reference sequence). The CDR3 runs to 14 residues. CDR3 bases: TGTGCCAGCAGCTTCGGTCAGGCCGATTACGAGCAGTACTTC. Translating gives CASSFGQADYEQYF.

The rearrangement links TRBV12-3 or TRBV12-4 to TRBJ1-5; TRBD1 might be the D (5 bases). The CDR3 is 13 residues long. Trimming removed 5 bases at V and 9 bases at J, with 14 bases between. The CDR3 sequence: CASSSTTDMPQHF. As DNA, the CDR3 is TGTGCCAGCAGTAGTACGACAGATATGCCCCAGCATTTT.

The V gene is TRBV7-9, the J gene TRBJ2-1; D is perhaps TRBD1 (5 bases). Germline V gene sequence: CDR1 SEHNR, CDR2 FQNEAQ (reference sequence). Trimming took off 4 bases at V and 9 bases at J, with 16 bases between the two ends. The CDR3 has 14 residues. The CDR3 DNA follows: TGTGCCAGCAGCTCCGCAGCAGGGCGAGGTGAGCAGTTCTTC. It yields the protein CASSSAAGRGEQFF. The entire variable domain, with the rest obtained from reference TRBV7-9 and TRBJ2-1, is as follows: DTGVSQNPRHKITKRGQNVTFRCDPISEHNRLYWYRQTLGQGPEFLTYFQNEAQLEKSRLLSDRFSAERPKGSFSTLEIQRTEQGDSAMYLCASSSAAGRGEQFFGPGTRLTVL.

Only one count was recorded for this clone. The rearrangement uses TRBV7-9 and TRBJ2-5; TRBD1 matches at 7 bases. Per the germline V gene, CDR1 is SEHNR and CDR2 is FQNEAQ (reference sequence). With V trimmed by 3 bases and J by 2 bases, 6 bases remained unmatched. CDR3 size: 15 residues. Written as DNA, the CDR3 is TGTGCCAGCAGCTTCATCAGGGGGTATCAAGAGACCCAGTACTTC. Protein product: CASSFIRGYQETQYF.

The chain uses TRBV2 and TRBJ1-5, with D possibly TRBD1 on 6 matching bases. The CDR3 length is 16 residues. Trimming stripped 5 bases from V and 2 bases from J, with 16 bases between. Germline V gene lookup returns CDR1 SNHLY and CDR2 FYNNEI. The CDR3 here is CASSNGRGKGNQPQHF. The CDR3, as DNA: TGTGCCAGCAGTAACGGGAGGGGGAAAGGCAATCAGCCCCAGCATTTT.

The rearrangement uses TRBV25-1 and TRBJ2-7, with TRBD1 as a possible D gene (5 bases). The germline V gene has CDR1 MGHDK and CDR2 SYGVNS. The V end lost 2 bases, the J end lost 0 bases, and 11 bases lay between the germline ends. The length of the CDR3 is 15 residues. The CDR3 bases are TGTGCCAGCAGTGAAAGATTCGACAGCTCCTACGAGCAGTACTTC. As protein: CASSERFDSSYEQYF.

This sequence joins TRBV30 and TRBJ1-5; 7 positions match TRBD1. Germline values: CDR1 GTSNPN, CDR2 SVGIG (reference sequence). The CDR3 covers 16 residues. V shed 1 base, J shed 4 bases, and the junction held 10 bases outside the gene matches. The CDR3 here is CAWSDDRAAPNQPQHF. The CDR3 coding sequence is TGTGCCTGGAGTGATGACAGGGCTGCCCCTAATCAGCCCCAGCATTTT. Variable domain in full (rest from reference TRBV30 and TRBJ1-5): SQTIHQWPATLVQPVGSPLSLECTVEGTSNPNLYWYRQAAGRGLQLLFYSVGIGQISSEVPQNLSASRPQDRQFILSSKKLLLSDSGFYLCAWSDDRAAPNQPQHFGDGTRLSIL.

This clone came up a few times. This sample includes further DNA sequences coding for the same CDR3. V gene TRBV11-2 combines with J gene TRBJ2-1; D not certain. V gave up 0 bases and J gave up 4 bases, with 4 bases separating them. The CDR3 sequence is 13 residues long. The germline gives CDR1 SGHAT, CDR2 FQNNGV. CDR3 coding DNA: TGTGCCAGCAGCTTAGAATCTTACAATGAGCAGTTCTTC. Translation: CASSLESYNEQFF.

V and J are TRBV7-2 and TRBJ2-1; possibly TRBD1 for D (5 bases). CDR3 length: 14 residues. V shed 2 bases and J shed 6 bases, with 11 bases lying between them. The germline V gene has CDR1 SGHTA and CDR2 FQGNSA. The CDR3 DNA sequence: TGTGCCAGCAGCTTACAGGGAAGGGTCAATGAGCAGTTCTTC. Encoded protein: CASSLQGRVNEQFF.

The rearrangement joins TRBV11-2 to TRBJ2-7, with 7 bases that match TRBD1. There are 13 residues in the CDR3. CDR1 and CDR2 from the germline V gene are SGHAT and FQNNGV. The trim removed 4 bases at V and 10 bases at J, leaving 10 bases unmatched. The CDR3 spells CASSSLLDREQYF. The CDR3 coding sequence is TGTGCCAGCAGCTCCTTACTCGACAGGGAACAGTACTTC.

The rearrangement joins TRBV11-2 to TRBJ2-3; TRBD2 matches at 7 bases. CDR3 length: 16 amino acids. CDR1 SGHAT and CDR2 FQNNGV come from the germline V gene. The J segment lost 5 bases and the V segment lost 4 bases, leaving 12 bases of the junction unmatched. CDR3 bases: TGTGCCAGCAGCTCCCTTTGGGGGGGGGAGAAAGATACGCAGTATTTT. It encodes CASSSLWGGEKDTQYF.

V usage is TRBV7-9 and J usage is TRBJ1-4; tentatively, D is TRBD1 (5 bases). CDR1 is SEHNR and CDR2 is FQNEAQ in the germline V gene (reference sequence). Trimming pared 3 bases from V and 7 bases from J, leaving 15 bases between. The CDR3 contains 15 residues. This CDR3 reads CASSLGRGGAEKLFF. The CDR3 DNA sequence: TGTGCCAGCAGCTTGGGGCGCGGGGGTGCTGAAAAACTGTTTTTT.

The chain employs TRBV6-5 and TRBJ2-3; 9 bases line up with TRBD2. CDR1 and CDR2 from the germline V gene are MNHEY and SVGAGI. The ends lost 4 bases at V and 2 bases at J; junction bases unmatched: 1. This CDR3 has 14 residues. In nucleotides, the CDR3 is TGTGCCAGCAGTTCTAGCGGGGACACAGATACGCAGTATTTT. Translated, it gives CASSSSGDTDTQYF.

The chain joins TRBV15 to TRBJ1-5; 8 nucleotides align to TRBD1. There are 15 residues in the CDR3. The J segment lost 5 bases and the V segment lost 0 bases, leaving 3 bases of the junction unmatched. CDR1 LNHNV and CDR2 YYDKDF come from the germline V gene (reference sequence). The CDR3 nucleotides are TGTGCCACCAGCAGAGAAAACAGGGGGGATCAGCCCCAGCATTTT. It codes for CATSRENRGDQPQHF.